Below are 18 T cell receptor beta chains sequenced from a single sample in a study of shared clonotypes between healthy human individuals (dated by TCRdb to the early 2020s). Library generation was performed with the immunoSEQ multiplex PCR assay. TCRdb's version of the immuneACCESS table is confined to in-frame rearrangements and falls short of the full clone set. An unresolved V gene accounts for under half of the shortfall where checked; the remainder is of unknown origin. The sample data list about 490,000 clones, and 76% of these were observed just once. The ten largest account for around 13% of the sample. Sequencing was done on a sample of PBMCs. The origin of the receptors is a woman aged 40 to 50 in good health. Some clones in this sample may be carry-over from other donors' samples.

The V call is TRBV5-1, the J call TRBJ2-1, with 8 bases that match TRBD2. The CDR3 sequence is 16 residues long. Germline loops: CDR1 SGHRS, CDR2 YFSETQ. The V segment lost 0 bases and the J segment 3 bases; nucleotides outside the gene matches: 5. The DNA of the CDR3 is TGCGCCAGCAGCTTGGCGGTTCTAGCGGGCTACAATGAGCAGTTCTTC. Translation gives CASSLAVLAGYNEQFF. The full variable domain, rest sourced from reference TRBV5-1 and TRBJ2-1, is KAGVTQTPRYLIKTRGQQVTLSCSPISGHRSVSWYQQTPGQGLQFLFEYFSETQRNKGNFPGRFSGRQFSNSRSEMNVSTLELGDSALYLCASSLAVLAGYNEQFFGPGTRLTVL.

The CDR3 spells CSVLASHEQFF. CDR3 DNA: TGCAGCGTTCTGGCTAGTCATGAGCAGTTCTTC. The V and J genes are TRBV29-1 and TRBJ2-1, with D hard to call. The CDR3 is 11 amino acids. V lost 5 bases and J 8 bases, leaving 10 bases between the germline ends. Germline V gives CDR1 SQVTM, CDR2 ANQGSEA.

This clone was detected once. This rearrangement joins TRBV5-1 to TRBJ2-5; TRBD1 matches at 11 bases. J gave up 1 base and V 4 bases, and 6 bases lay outside the gene matches. The germline V gene encodes CDR1 SGHRS and CDR2 YFSETQ. This CDR3 has 16 amino acids. The CDR3 reads CASSTRDRGSQETQYF. The CDR3 nucleotides are TGCGCCAGCAGCACCCGGGACAGGGGGTCCCAAGAGACCCAGTACTTC.

The genes are TRBV27 and TRBJ2-7; 7 positions agree with TRBD1. CDR3 length equals 13 residues. Looked up from germline, CDR1 is MNHEY and CDR2 is SMNVEV (reference sequence). Germline trimming cut 5 bases from V and 7 bases from J; bases unmatched to any gene: 8. In nucleotides, the CDR3 is TGTGCCAGCAGTCATGGACAGGAACTAGAGCAGTACTTC. Translating gives CASSHGQELEQYF.

This clone was picked up a small number of times. This sequence joins TRBV29-1 and TRBJ2-3; D unresolved. Trimming pared 1 base from V and 4 bases from J, leaving 9 bases between. CDR1 is SQVTM, CDR2 ANQGSEA, per germline. The CDR3 is 13 residues long. The CDR3 DNA follows: TGCAGCGTTGAAGGCCCCAAGCCAGATACGCAGTATTTT. The encoded protein is CSVEGPKPDTQYF.

The J gene is TRBJ2-3, the V gene TRBV19; D may be TRBD2 (7 bases). Germline CDR1 LNHDA, CDR2 SQIVND (reference sequence). V was shortened by 7 bases and J by 3 bases, with 29 bases between the two germline ends. The CDR3 runs to 19 residues. The CDR3 region has the DNA TGTGCCAGTACTTCTGACGGGGGGCTTGTTATAGAGGAAACAGATACGCAGTATTTT. It codes for CASTSDGGLVIEETDTQYF.

The chain couples TRBV7-2 to TRBJ1-3, with D possibly matching TRBD1 (5 bases). CDR3 size: 13 residues. V lost 5 bases, J lost 4 bases, and 9 bases lay in between. The V gene's germline CDR1 is SGHTA and CDR2 FQGNSA. CDR3 loop: CASSLRGGNTIYF. The CDR3 DNA reads as TGTGCCAGCAGCCTACGGGGGGGAAACACCATATATTTT.

This rearrangement joins TRBV5-4 to TRBJ2-3, with TRBD1 identical over 7 bases. The CDR3 runs 16 residues. Trimming removed 0 bases from V and 2 bases from J; junction bases left unmatched: 6. Looked up from germline, CDR1 is SGHNT and CDR2 is YYREEE (reference sequence). The CDR3 DNA is TGTGCCAGCAGCTTGGTAGGCAGGGGGACCACAGATACGCAGTATTTT. Translating it yields CASSLVGRGTTDTQYF.

This chain connects TRBV4-2 to TRBJ1-2; D is perhaps TRBD1 (5 bases). The CDR3 is 13 amino acids. Germline V gene data show CDR1 as LGHNA and CDR2 as YNFKEQ. V lost 4 bases and J 5 bases, leaving 11 bases between the germline ends. In DNA form, the CDR3 reads TGTGCCAGCAGCCCTTCAGGGATGTATGGCTACACCTTC. Residues: CASSPSGMYGYTF.

On this clone: A read error is possible here, since a much larger clone lies one base away. The chain is built from TRBV15 and TRBJ2-7, with TRBD2 matching 11 bases. The CDR3 length is 14 residues. CDR1 is LNHNV and CDR2 is YYDKDF in the germline V gene (reference sequence). In nucleotides, the CDR3 is TGTACCACCAGCGGGACTAGCGGACTATACGAGCAGTACTTC. Its translation is CTTSGTSGLYEQYF.

CDR3: CASSPSGSYNEQFF. The CDR3 DNA sequence: TGTGCCAGCAGCCCTAGCGGCTCCTACAATGAGCAGTTCTTC. The chain links TRBV7-9 to TRBJ2-1, with 7 bases that match TRBD2. Germline V gives CDR1 SEHNR, CDR2 FQNEAQ (reference sequence). This CDR3 contains 14 residues. V shed 5 bases, J shed 0 bases, and the junction held 1 base outside the gene matches.

The rearrangement links TRBV7-6 to TRBJ1-5, with 7 bases identical to TRBD1. V dropped 5 bases and J dropped 2; count of bases not matched to a gene: 9. CDR1 is SGHVS and CDR2 is FNYEAQ in the germline V gene. The CDR3 consists of 16 residues. The chain's CDR3 is CASSAKTGFGNQPQHF. The CDR3 region has the DNA TGTGCCAGCAGCGCCAAGACAGGGTTTGGCAATCAGCCCCAGCATTTT.

V and J are TRBV6-6 and TRBJ1-1, with a weak D call TRBD1 (5 bases). Trimming took 5 bases from V and 9 from J, leaving 16 bases between them. The CDR3 sequence is 13 residues long. In germline, CDR1 is MNHNY, CDR2 SVGAGI (reference sequence). DNA for the CDR3: TGTGCCAGCAGTGGGGCCCGGTTAGGCCAAGCTTTCTTT. It yields the protein CASSGARLGQAFF.

The chain employs TRBV18 and TRBJ2-7, with D maybe TRBD1 (6 bases). Germline V gene lookup returns CDR1 KGHSH and CDR2 LQKENI. V dropped 3 bases and J dropped 0 bases, with 9 bases sitting between them. The CDR3 has 14 amino acids. Here the CDR3 DNA reads TGTGCCAGCTCACCGAACAGGGACTCCTACGAGCAGTACTTC. Encoded protein: CASSPNRDSYEQYF.

This chain uses TRBV7-9 with TRBJ2-3; D possibly corresponds to TRBD2 (6 bases). The CDR3 spans 14 residues. Trimming removed 6 bases at V and 0 bases at J, with 10 bases between. Germline CDR1 SEHNR, CDR2 FQNEAQ (reference sequence). The CDR3 reads CASRIAVSTDTQYF. In DNA, the CDR3 is TGTGCCAGCAGAATAGCGGTGAGCACAGATACGCAGTATTTT.

The chain is built from TRBV2 and TRBJ2-4; 9 nucleotides line up with TRBD2. Germline values: CDR1 SNHLY, CDR2 FYNNEI. CDR3 length: 15 amino acids. J lost 6 bases, V lost 8 bases, and 11 bases had no gene match. The CDR3, as DNA: TGTGCCAGCCGGGGCTCGGGACTAGCTAGAAACATTCAGTACTTC. The encoded protein is CASRGSGLARNIQYF.

This chain connects TRBV10-2 to TRBJ2-7; the D gene is possibly TRBD1 (6 bases). This CDR3 spans 12 amino acids. V was clipped by 10 bases and J by 6 bases, with 16 bases between them. Germline values: CDR1 WSHSY, CDR2 SAAADI. CDR3 loop: CATNPQGSEQYF. CDR3 in DNA: TGCGCCACCAACCCACAGGGATCCGAGCAGTACTTC.

In its sample, this clone was seen a few times. This rearrangement joins TRBV2 to TRBJ2-1; no reliable D call. The germline CDR1 and CDR2 sequences are SNHLY and FYNNEI. This CDR3 spans 13 amino acids. V lost 5 bases and J lost 3, with 8 bases in between. In nucleotides, the CDR3 is TGTGCCAGCAGTAAAGACGGCTACAATGAGCAGTTCTTC. Protein product: CASSKDGYNEQFF. Supplemented by reference TRBV2 and TRBJ2-1, the full variable domain reads EPEVTQTPSHQVTQMGQEVILRCVPISNHLYFYWYRQILGQKVEFLVSFYNNEISEKSEIFDDQFSVERPDGSNFTLKIRSTKLEDSAMYFCASSKDGYNEQFFGPGTRLTVL.